Presented here are 16 T cell receptor beta chains from one specimen sequenced in a study of blood T cell repertoires in COVID-19. Generated by immunoSEQ multiplex PCR, the TCRdb table keeps only in-frame clones and is missing some. The data hold roughly 250,000 clones, with about 83% observed a single time. Sequencing was carried out using peripheral blood. Receptor source: a human donor in a cohort sampled during active COVID-19.

This clone showed up just once. This chain uses TRBV11-2 with TRBJ1-1; D gene unclear. The CDR3 consists of 12 residues. Trimming pared 5 bases from V and 8 bases from J, leaving 12 bases between. The germline V gene has CDR1 SGHAT and CDR2 FQNNGV. The CDR3 nucleotides are TGTGCCAGCAGCGCCGAGTTAGCAGAAGCTTTCTTT. Translated, it gives CASSAELAEAFF.

This clone was detected only a few times. This chain's CDR3 is CASSEKRTGTSGNTIYF. CDR3 in DNA: TGCGCCAGCAGTGAGAAGCGGACAGGGACCTCTGGAAACACCATATATTTT. The V and J genes are TRBV10-1 and TRBJ1-3, with 8 bases fitting TRBD1. The J segment lost 0 bases and the V segment lost 2 bases, leaving 6 bases of the junction unmatched. This CDR3 has 17 amino acids. Looked up from germline, CDR1 is WNHNN and CDR2 is SYGVQD (reference sequence).

The chain carries TRBV4-2 and TRBJ1-3; D might be TRBD1 (5 bases). The V gene's germline CDR1 is LGHNA and CDR2 YNFKEQ. V was cut by 0 bases and J by 3 bases, with 12 bases left in between. The CDR3 loop spans 16 amino acids. In DNA form, the CDR3 reads TGTGCCAGCAGCCAAGAAGTGGGGGGTTTTGGAAACACCATATATTTT. It codes for CASSQEVGGFGNTIYF.

This chain uses TRBV2 with TRBJ2-1; TRBD1 agrees at 8 bases. Germline-derived CDR1 and CDR2 are SNHLY and FYNNEI. There are 15 residues in the CDR3. V lost 2 bases and J lost 4; bases outside the gene matches: 4. In DNA, the CDR3 is TGTGCCAGCAGTGAAAGACAGGGGCCTTACAATGAGCAGTTCTTC. Protein sequence: CASSERQGPYNEQFF.

The chain's CDR3 is CASSLVKGATEAFF. The CDR3 region has the DNA TGCGCCAGCAGCTTGGTAAAGGGGGCAACTGAAGCTTTCTTT. This sequence joins TRBV5-1 and TRBJ1-1; 7 nucleotides align to TRBD1. The CDR3 totals 14 residues. Trimming at V came to 0 bases and at J to 5 bases, leaving 4 bases not matched to a gene. Per the germline V gene, CDR1 is SGHRS and CDR2 is YFSETQ.

This clone was detected a few times. The V call is TRBV5-4, the J call TRBJ2-2, with TRBD2 matching 7 bases. The CDR3 spans 14 residues. Germline V gene lookup returns CDR1 SGHNT and CDR2 YYREEE (reference sequence). V dropped 5 bases and J dropped 5; count of bases not matched to a gene: 6. CDR3 region: CASRSGGGTGELFF. Here the CDR3 DNA reads TGTGCCAGCAGATCGGGAGGTGGGACCGGGGAGCTGTTTTTT.

The chain is built from TRBV5-1 and TRBJ2-7; D is perhaps TRBD1 (5 bases). The V gene lost 2 bases and the J gene lost 0 bases, with 9 bases spanning the gap. Per the germline V gene, CDR1 is SGHRS and CDR2 is YFSETQ. This CDR3 contains 14 residues. The CDR3 nucleotides read TGCGCCAGCAGCTTACAGGCTTCCTCCTACGAGCAGTACTTC. Protein sequence: CASSLQASSYEQYF.

The genes are TRBV11-2 and TRBJ1-2, with D hard to call. The CDR3 consists of 15 residues. Between the trimmed V and J ends, which lost 0 bases and 4 bases, there was a span of 12 bases. In germline, CDR1 is SGHAT, CDR2 FQNNGV. The CDR3 DNA sequence: TGTGCCAGCAGCTTAGACCTCGGGTTTATCTATGGCTACACCTTC. Protein: CASSLDLGFIYGYTF.

V usage is TRBV6-5 and J usage is TRBJ2-1; D is undetermined. The CDR3 totals 13 residues. The V gene's germline CDR1 is MNHEY and CDR2 SVGAGI. V was cut by 7 bases and J by 0 bases, with 7 bases left in between. In DNA form, the CDR3 reads TGTGCCAGCATTCTAAGCTCCTACAATGAGCAGTTCTTC. Amino acids: CASILSSYNEQFF.

The chain is built from TRBV2 and TRBJ1-3, with D uncertain. Germline CDR1 and CDR2: SNHLY and FYNNEI. V was shortened by 8 bases and J by 4 bases, with 12 bases between the two germline ends. The CDR3 is 13 residues long. The CDR3 loop is CASQEDTGNTIYF. The CDR3 nucleotides read TGTGCCAGCCAGGAAGACACGGGAAACACCATATATTTT. The variable domain in full, completed from reference TRBV2 and TRBJ1-3, reads EPEVTQTPSHQVTQMGQEVILRCVPISNHLYFYWYRQILGQKVEFLVSFYNNEISEKSEIFDDQFSVERPDGSNFTLKIRSTKLEDSAMYFCASQEDTGNTIYFGEGSWLTVV.

V is TRBV4-2 and J is TRBJ2-1, with 9 bases lining up with TRBD2. J gave up 6 bases and V 1 base, and 7 bases lay outside the gene matches. The CDR3 is 16 amino acids. Per germline, CDR1 LGHNA and CDR2 YNFKEQ. The CDR3 DNA reads as TGTGCCAGCAGCCAAGGGATAGCGGGAGTGTCCAATGAGCAGTTCTTC. It yields the protein CASSQGIAGVSNEQFF.

The chain has TRBV11-2 and TRBJ1-6; D remains unclear. This CDR3 has 15 amino acids. The germline V gene encodes CDR1 SGHAT and CDR2 FQNNGV. V gave up 1 base and J gave up 3 bases, with 7 bases separating them. The CDR3 DNA is TGTGCCAGCAGCTTAGGCCAGTTCTATAATTCACCCCTCCACTTT. Residues: CASSLGQFYNSPLHF. The complete variable domain, with remaining parts taken from reference TRBV11-2 and TRBJ1-6, reads EAGVAQSPRYKIIEKRQSVAFWCNPISGHATLYWYQQILGQGPKLLIQFQNNGVVDDSQLPKDRFSAERLKGVDSTLKIQPAKLEDSAVYLCASSLGQFYNSPLHFGNGTRLTVT.

This rearrangement joins TRBV28 to TRBJ2-2, with 10 bases fitting TRBD1. The V segment lost 2 bases and the J segment 7 bases; nucleotides outside the gene matches: 4. The CDR3 is 15 residues long. Germline values: CDR1 MDHEN, CDR2 SYDVKM. CDR3 DNA sequence: TGTGCCAGCAGTTTAGGGGGACAGGGGTACGGGGAGCTGTTTTTT. This encodes CASSLGGQGYGELFF.

The genes are TRBV7-3 and TRBJ1-1; the D gene is possibly TRBD1 (5 bases). CDR3 length: 14 amino acids. V was clipped by 5 bases and J by 1 base, with 11 bases between them. Per germline, CDR1 SGHTA and CDR2 FQGTGA. Here the CDR3 DNA reads TGTGCCAGCAGCCGAAAGGGGCAGAACACTGAAGCTTTCTTT. Its translation: CASSRKGQNTEAFF.

A single count supports this clone. This chain uses TRBV4-1 with TRBJ1-6; the D is unclear. Germline values: CDR1 MGHRA, CDR2 YSYEKL. Trimming took 0 bases from V and 10 from J, leaving 19 bases between them. The CDR3 sequence is 17 residues long. The CDR3 DNA is TGCGCCAGCAGCCAAGATGAGGGCCCCGGGGTGGGATCACCCCTCCACTTT. Translation gives CASSQDEGPGVGSPLHF.

The gene calls are TRBV28 and TRBJ1-4; D is unresolved. Trimming cost V 8 bases and J 0 bases, with 7 bases left between them. Germline V gene lookup returns CDR1 MDHEN and CDR2 SYDVKM. This CDR3 spans 13 amino acids. The CDR3 DNA follows: TGTGCCAGCCATGAGGCAACTAATGAAAAACTGTTTTTT. Translating gives CASHEATNEKLFF.